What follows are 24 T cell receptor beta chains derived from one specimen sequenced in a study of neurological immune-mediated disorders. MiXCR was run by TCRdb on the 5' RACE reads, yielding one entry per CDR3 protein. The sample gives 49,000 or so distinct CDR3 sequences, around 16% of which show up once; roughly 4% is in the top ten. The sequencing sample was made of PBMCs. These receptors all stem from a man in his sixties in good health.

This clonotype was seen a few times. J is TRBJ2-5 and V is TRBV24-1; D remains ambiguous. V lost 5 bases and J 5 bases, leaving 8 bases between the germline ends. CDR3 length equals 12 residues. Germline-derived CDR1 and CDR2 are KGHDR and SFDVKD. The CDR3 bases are TGTGCCACCAGTGCCATGGGGGAGACCCAGTACTTC. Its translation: CATSAMGETQYF.

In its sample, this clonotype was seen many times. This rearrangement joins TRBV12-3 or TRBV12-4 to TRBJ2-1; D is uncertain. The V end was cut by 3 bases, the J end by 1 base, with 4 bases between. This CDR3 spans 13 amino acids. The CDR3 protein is CASSFGSYNEQFF. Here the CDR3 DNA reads TGTGCCAGCAGTTTTGGGTCCTACAATGAGCAGTTCTTC.

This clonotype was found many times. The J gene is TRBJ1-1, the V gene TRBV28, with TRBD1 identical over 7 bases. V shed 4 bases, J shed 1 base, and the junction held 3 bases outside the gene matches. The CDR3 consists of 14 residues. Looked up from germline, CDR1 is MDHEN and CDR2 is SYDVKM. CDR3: CASSWRQGNTEAFF. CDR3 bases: TGTGCCAGCAGTTGGCGACAGGGGAACACTGAAGCTTTCTTT.

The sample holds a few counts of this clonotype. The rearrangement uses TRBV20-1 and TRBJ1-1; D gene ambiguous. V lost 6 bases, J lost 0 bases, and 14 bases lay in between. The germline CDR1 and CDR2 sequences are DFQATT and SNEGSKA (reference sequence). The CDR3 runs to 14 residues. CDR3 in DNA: TGCAGTGCCAGGCGGATTGGGGTGAACACTGAAGCTTTCTTT. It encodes CSARRIGVNTEAFF.

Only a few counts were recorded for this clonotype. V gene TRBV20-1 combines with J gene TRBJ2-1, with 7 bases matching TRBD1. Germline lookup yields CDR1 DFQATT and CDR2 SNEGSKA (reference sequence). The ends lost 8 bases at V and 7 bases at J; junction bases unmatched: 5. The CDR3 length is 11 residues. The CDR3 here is CSLGGKNEQFF. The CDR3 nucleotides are TGCAGTTTAGGGGGCAAGAATGAGCAGTTCTTC.

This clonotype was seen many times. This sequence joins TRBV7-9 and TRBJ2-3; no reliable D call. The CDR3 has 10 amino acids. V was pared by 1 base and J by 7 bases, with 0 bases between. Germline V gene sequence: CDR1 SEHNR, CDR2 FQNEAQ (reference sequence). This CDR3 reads CASSLDTQYF. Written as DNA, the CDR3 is TGTGCCAGCAGCTTAGATACGCAGTATTTT.

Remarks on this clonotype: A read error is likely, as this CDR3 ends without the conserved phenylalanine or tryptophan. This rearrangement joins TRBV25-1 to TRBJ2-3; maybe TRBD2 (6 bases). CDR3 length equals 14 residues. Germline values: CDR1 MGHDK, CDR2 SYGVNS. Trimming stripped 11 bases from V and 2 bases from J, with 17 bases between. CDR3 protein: CASSGQLHTDTQYL. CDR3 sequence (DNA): TGTGCCTCCAGCGGGCAGCTCCACACAGATACGCAGTATTTA.

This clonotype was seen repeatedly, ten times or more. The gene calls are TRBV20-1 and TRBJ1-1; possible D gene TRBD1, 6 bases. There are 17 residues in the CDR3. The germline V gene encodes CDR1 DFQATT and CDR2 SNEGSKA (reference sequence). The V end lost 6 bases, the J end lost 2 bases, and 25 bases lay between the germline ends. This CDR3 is CSAQTDRSYPLNTEAFF. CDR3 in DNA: TGCAGTGCCCAGACCGACAGGAGTTATCCCCTTAACACTGAAGCTTTCTTT.

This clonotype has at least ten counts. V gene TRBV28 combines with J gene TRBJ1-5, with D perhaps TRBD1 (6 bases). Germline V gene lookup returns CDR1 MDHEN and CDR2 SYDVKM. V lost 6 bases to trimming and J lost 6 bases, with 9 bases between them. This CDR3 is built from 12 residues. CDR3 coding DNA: TGTGCCAGCAGGGGGGCAATTCAGCCCCAGCATTTT. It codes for CASRGAIQPQHF.

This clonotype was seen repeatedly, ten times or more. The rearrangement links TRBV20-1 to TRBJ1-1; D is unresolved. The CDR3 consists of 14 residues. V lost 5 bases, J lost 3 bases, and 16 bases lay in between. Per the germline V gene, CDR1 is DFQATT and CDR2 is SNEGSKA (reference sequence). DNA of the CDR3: TGCAGTGCTGGATCTCCAGGTTGGTACACTGAAGCTTTCTTT. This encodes CSAGSPGWYTEAFF.

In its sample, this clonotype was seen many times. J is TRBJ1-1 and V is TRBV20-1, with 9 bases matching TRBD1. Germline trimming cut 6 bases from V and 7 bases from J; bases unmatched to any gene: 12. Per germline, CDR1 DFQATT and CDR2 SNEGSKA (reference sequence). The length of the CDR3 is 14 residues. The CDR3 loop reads CSARRQGGRGEAFF. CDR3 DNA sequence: TGCAGTGCGCGAAGACAGGGGGGTCGGGGTGAAGCTTTCTTT.

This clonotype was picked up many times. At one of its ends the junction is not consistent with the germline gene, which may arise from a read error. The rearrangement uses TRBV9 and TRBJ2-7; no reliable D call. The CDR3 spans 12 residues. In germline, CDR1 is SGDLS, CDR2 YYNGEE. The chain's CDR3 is CASSVEGHRPHF. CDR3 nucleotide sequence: TGTGCCAGCAGCGTAGAAGGTCATCGGCCCCATTTC.

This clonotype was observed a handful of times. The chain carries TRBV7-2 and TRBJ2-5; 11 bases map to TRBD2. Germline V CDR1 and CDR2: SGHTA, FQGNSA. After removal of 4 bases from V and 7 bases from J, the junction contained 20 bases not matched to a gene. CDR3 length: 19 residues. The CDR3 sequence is CASSSRPLAGGLSVGTQYF. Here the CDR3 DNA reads TGTGCCAGCAGCTCTAGGCCCCTAGCGGGAGGATTATCGGTTGGGACCCAGTACTTC. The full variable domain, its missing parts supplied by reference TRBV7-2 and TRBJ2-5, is GAGVSQSPSNKVTEKGKDVELRCDPISGHTALYWYRQSLGQGLEFLIYFQGNSAPDKSGLPSDRFSAERTGGSVSTLTIQRTQQEDSAVYLCASSSRPLAGGLSVGTQYFGPGTRLLVL.

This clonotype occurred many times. CDR3 sequence reads: CSARGQGRAEAFF. Written as DNA, the CDR3 is TGCAGTGCTCGTGGACAGGGCCGAGCTGAAGCTTTCTTT. The chain has TRBV20-1 and TRBJ1-1, with TRBD1 identical over 8 bases. Germline V gives CDR1 DFQATT, CDR2 SNEGSKA (reference sequence). The CDR3 runs to 13 residues. V was clipped by 5 bases and J by 6 bases; unmatched bases: 8.

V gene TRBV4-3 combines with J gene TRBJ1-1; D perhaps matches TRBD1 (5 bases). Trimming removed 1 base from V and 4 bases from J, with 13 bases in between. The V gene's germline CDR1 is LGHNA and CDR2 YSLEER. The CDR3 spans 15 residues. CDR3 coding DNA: TGCGCCAGCAGCCAAGGTGGGGGGATCGCCACTGAAGCTTTCTTT. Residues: CASSQGGGIATEAFF.

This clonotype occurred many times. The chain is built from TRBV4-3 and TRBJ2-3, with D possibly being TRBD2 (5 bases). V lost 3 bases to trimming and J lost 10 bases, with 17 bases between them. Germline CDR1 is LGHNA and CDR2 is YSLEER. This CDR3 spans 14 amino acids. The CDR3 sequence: CASSHALVGNPQYF. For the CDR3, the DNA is TGCGCCAGCAGCCACGCCCTAGTCGGGAATCCGCAGTATTTT.

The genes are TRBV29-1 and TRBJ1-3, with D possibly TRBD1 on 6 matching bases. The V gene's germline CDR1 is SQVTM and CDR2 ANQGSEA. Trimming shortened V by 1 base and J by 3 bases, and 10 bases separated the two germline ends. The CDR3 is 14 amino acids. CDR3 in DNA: TGCAGCGTTGAAGTGGGGGCGGGTGGAAACACCATATATTTT. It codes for CSVEVGAGGNTIYF. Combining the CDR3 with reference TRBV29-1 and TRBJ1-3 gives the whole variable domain SAVISQKPSRDICQRGTSLTIQCQVDSQVTMMFWYRQQPGQSLTLIATANQGSEATYESGFVIDKFPISRPNLTFSTLTVSNMSPEDSSIYLCSVEVGAGGNTIYFGEGSWLTVV.

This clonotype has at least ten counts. CDR3 sequence (DNA): TGTGCCAGCAGTGAGCAAAGCGTGGGATACTCCTACAATGAGCAGTTCTTC. This encodes CASSEQSVGYSYNEQFF. The rearrangement uses TRBV2 and TRBJ2-1; the D is unclear. Trimming pared 3 bases from V and 0 bases from J, leaving 15 bases between. The CDR3 sequence is 17 residues long. Germline V gene lookup returns CDR1 SNHLY and CDR2 FYNNEI.

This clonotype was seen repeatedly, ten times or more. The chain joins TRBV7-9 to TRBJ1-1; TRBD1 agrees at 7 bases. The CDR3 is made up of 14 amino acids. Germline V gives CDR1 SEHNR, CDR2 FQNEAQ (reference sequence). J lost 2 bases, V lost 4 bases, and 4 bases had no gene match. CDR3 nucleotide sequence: TGTGCCAGCAGCTCAGGACAGGTAAACACTGAAGCTTTCTTT. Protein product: CASSSGQVNTEAFF.

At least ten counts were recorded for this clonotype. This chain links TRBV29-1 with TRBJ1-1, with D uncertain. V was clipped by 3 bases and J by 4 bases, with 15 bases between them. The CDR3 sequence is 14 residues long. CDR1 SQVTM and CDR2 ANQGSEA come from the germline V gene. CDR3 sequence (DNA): TGCAGCGTTGAGAAGGGAGGGAAGTTCACTGAAGCTTTCTTT. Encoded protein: CSVEKGGKFTEAFF.

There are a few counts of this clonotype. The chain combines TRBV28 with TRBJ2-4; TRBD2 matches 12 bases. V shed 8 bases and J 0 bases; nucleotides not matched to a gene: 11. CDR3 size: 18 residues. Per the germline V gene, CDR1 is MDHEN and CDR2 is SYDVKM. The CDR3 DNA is TGTGCCAGCTTTAAGACTAGCGGGGGCCCAAAAGCCAAAAACATTCAGTACTTC. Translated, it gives CASFKTSGGPKAKNIQYF.

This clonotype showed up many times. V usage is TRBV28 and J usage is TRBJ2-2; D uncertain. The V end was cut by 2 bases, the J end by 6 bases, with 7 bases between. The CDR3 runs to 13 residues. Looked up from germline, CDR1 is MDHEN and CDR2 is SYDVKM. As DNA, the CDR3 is TGTGCCAGCAGTTTACCCCCCCCCGGGGAGCTGTTTTTT. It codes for CASSLPPPGELFF.

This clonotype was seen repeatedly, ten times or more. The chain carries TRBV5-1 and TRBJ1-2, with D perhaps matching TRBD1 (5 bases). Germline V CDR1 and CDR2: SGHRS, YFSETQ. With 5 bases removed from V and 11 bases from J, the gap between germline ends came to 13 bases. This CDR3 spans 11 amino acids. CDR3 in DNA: TGCGCCAGCAGGATCCGGGGGGGATACACCTTC. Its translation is CASRIRGGYTF.

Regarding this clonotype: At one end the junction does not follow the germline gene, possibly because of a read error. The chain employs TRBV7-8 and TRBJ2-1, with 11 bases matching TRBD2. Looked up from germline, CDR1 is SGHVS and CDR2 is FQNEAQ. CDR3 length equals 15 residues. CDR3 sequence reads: CASSAGTSGLGERFF. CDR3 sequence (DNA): TGTGCCAGCAGCGCCGGGACTAGCGGCCTGGGTGAGCGGTTCTTC.